The 20 T cell receptor beta chains below come from one sample, sequenced in a study of blood T cell repertoires in COVID-19 (TCRdb year 2020). Receptor amplification or capture employed the immunoSEQ multiplex PCR assay. The table was pulled from immuneACCESS by TCRdb, which kept in-frame rearrangements only. Such tables lose some clones; where checked, under half of the loss comes from unresolved V genes, and the rest has no known cause. The sample table contains around 65,000 clones; only one count was recorded for approximately 86% of them. The top ten clones comprise roughly 5% of the sample. The sample comprised peripheral blood. The receptors stem from an older man with acute or convalescent COVID-19.

This clone was observed a single time. The rearrangement joins TRBV5-8 to TRBJ1-5, with no clear D. Germline assignment: CDR1 SGHTS and CDR2 YDEGEE. This CDR3 region has 13 residues. Trimming took off 1 base at V and 4 bases at J, with 6 bases between the two ends. The CDR3 sequence: CASSLRGNQPQHF. In DNA, the CDR3 is TGTGCCAGCAGCTTGCGAGGAAATCAGCCCCAGCATTTT. The whole variable domain, remainder taken from reference TRBV5-8 and TRBJ1-5, is EAGVTQSPTHLIKTRGQQATLRCSPISGHTSVYWYQQALGLGLQFLLWYDEGEERNRGNFPPRFSGRQFPNYSSELNVNALELEDSALYLCASSLRGNQPQHFGDGTRLSIL.

The genes are TRBV4-1 and TRBJ2-7, with TRBD1 as a possible D gene (7 bases). Trimming left V 0 bases short and J 2 bases short, with 11 bases between. The CDR3 spans 15 residues. In germline, CDR1 is MGHRA, CDR2 YSYEKL. The CDR3 here is CASSQDRRGPYEQYF. DNA of the CDR3: TGCGCCAGCAGCCAAGATCGGAGGGGGCCCTACGAGCAGTACTTC.

The chain employs TRBV11-2 and TRBJ2-3; no definite D call. With 10 bases removed from V and 6 bases from J, the gap between germline ends came to 23 bases. CDR1 is SGHAT and CDR2 is FQNNGV in the germline V gene. This CDR3 has 15 residues. The CDR3 sequence is CATSRLPVRSDTQYF. CDR3 nucleotides: TGTGCCACCTCCCGACTCCCAGTGCGTTCGGATACGCAGTATTTT.

This clone showed up just once. This chain joins TRBV21-1 and TRBJ2-2; the DNA was not used to check the table's D call, TRBD1. TRBV21-1 is noted as a pseudogene. There are 15 residues in the CDR3. The CDR3, as DNA: TGTGCCAGCCCGACAGGGGGCGAGGATCCAGCGGAGCTGTTTTTT. Translating it yields CASPTGGEDPAELFF.

The chain joins TRBV5-6 to TRBJ1-2; D not resolved. CDR1 and CDR2 (germline): SGHDT, YYEEEE. Trimming stripped 0 bases from V and 4 bases from J, with 10 bases between. The CDR3 extends over 14 amino acids. The CDR3: CASSLGQTSYGYTF. CDR3 bases: TGTGCCAGCAGCTTGGGCCAGACATCCTATGGCTACACCTTC.

V is TRBV18 and J is TRBJ1-1; 11 nucleotides line up with TRBD1. This CDR3 contains 16 residues. Germline-derived CDR1 and CDR2 are KGHSH and LQKENI. Trimming cost V 1 base and J 6 bases; bases outside gene matches: 7. CDR3: CASSPRRGQGDAEAFF. The CDR3 nucleotides read TGTGCCAGCTCACCACGAAGGGGACAGGGGGACGCTGAAGCTTTCTTT.

This chain joins TRBV5-1 and TRBJ2-3; tentative D call: TRBD2 (5 bases). V was cut by 4 bases and J by 6 bases, with 15 bases left in between. This CDR3 comprises 14 residues. Germline V CDR1 and CDR2: SGHRS, YFSETQ. The CDR3 DNA reads as TGCGCCAGCAGCCCAGACGGATCGGGGGATACGCAGTATTTT. Its protein product is CASSPDGSGDTQYF.

The CDR3 coding sequence is TGTGCCAGCAGCGGCGACAGCCACACCGGGGAGCTGTTTTTT. Translating it yields CASSGDSHTGELFF. The rearrangement links TRBV7-9 to TRBJ2-2, with D perhaps TRBD1 (5 bases). The CDR3 length is 14 residues. Germline V lookup: CDR1 SEHNR, CDR2 FQNEAQ (reference sequence). Trimming removed 5 bases at V and 3 bases at J, with 10 bases between. Filled out from reference TRBV7-9 and TRBJ2-2, the complete variable domain reads DTGVSQNPRHKITKRGQNVTFRCDPISEHNRLYWYRQTLGQGPEFLTYFQNEAQLEKSRLLSDRFSAERPKGSFSTLEIQRTEQGDSAMYLCASSGDSHTGELFFGEGSRLTVL.

The gene calls are TRBV29-1 and TRBJ2-3; 7 nucleotides agree with TRBD1. The germline gives CDR1 SQVTM, CDR2 ANQGSEA. The CDR3 is 14 residues long. After removal of 4 bases from V and 8 bases from J, the junction contained 12 bases not matched to a gene. The CDR3 nucleotides are TGCAGCGTTGCCGACAGGGCAGTTGTGGGTACGCAGTATTTT. It yields the protein CSVADRAVVGTQYF.

V and J are TRBV5-1 and TRBJ1-6; perhaps TRBD1 as D (5 bases). Trimming left V 4 bases short and J 9 bases short, with 14 bases between. The CDR3 runs 14 residues. Germline V gives CDR1 SGHRS, CDR2 YFSETQ. The CDR3 here is CASSIGQESSPLHF. CDR3 sequence (DNA): TGCGCCAGCAGCATTGGACAAGAAAGTTCACCCCTCCACTTT.

The chain employs TRBV6-5 and TRBJ2-2; no reliable D call. Looked up from germline, CDR1 is MNHEY and CDR2 is SVGAGI. This CDR3 is 14 amino acids long. V lost 6 bases, J lost 7 bases, and 15 bases lay in between. CDR3 coding DNA: TGTGCCAGCAGCCTACAGTGGTTTAGCGGGGAGCTGTTTTTT. The encoded protein is CASSLQWFSGELFF.

This chain connects TRBV4-2 to TRBJ1-5; 9 bases line up with TRBD1. The CDR3 is 16 amino acids. CDR1 and CDR2 (germline): LGHNA, YNFKEQ. V dropped 1 base and J dropped 6; count of bases not matched to a gene: 7. The CDR3 region is CASSQVGGQGFQPQHF. The CDR3 DNA is TGTGCCAGCAGCCAAGTCGGGGGACAGGGCTTTCAGCCCCAGCATTTT.

Of note for this clone: Other DNA sequences within the sample encode an identical CDR3. J is TRBJ2-5 and V is TRBV19; D perhaps matches TRBD1 (5 bases). V was clipped by 4 bases and J by 2 bases, with 8 bases between them. The germline V gene encodes CDR1 LNHDA and CDR2 SQIVND (reference sequence). The CDR3 totals 13 residues. The CDR3 spells CASSTQGQETQYF. Here the CDR3 DNA reads TGTGCCAGTAGTACTCAGGGTCAAGAGACCCAGTACTTC.

The chain carries TRBV19 and TRBJ1-2; 7 nucleotides align to TRBD1. The CDR3 covers 13 residues. In germline, CDR1 is LNHDA, CDR2 SQIVND (reference sequence). V shed 5 bases and J 4 bases; nucleotides not matched to a gene: 4. CDR3 amino acids: CASSDRDIYGYTF. CDR3 in DNA: TGTGCCAGTAGTGACAGGGATATCTATGGCTACACCTTC.

DNA of the CDR3: TGCGCCAGCAGCCTCCTCGGCTCCTACAATGAGCAGTTCTTC. This gives the protein CASSLLGSYNEQFF. The rearrangement uses TRBV5-1 and TRBJ2-1; D is undetermined. The CDR3 sequence is 14 residues long. Germline loops: CDR1 SGHRS, CDR2 YFSETQ. Trimming left V 4 bases short and J 0 bases short, with 8 bases between. The variable domain in full, with the rest retrieved from reference TRBV5-1 and TRBJ2-1, is KAGVTQTPRYLIKTRGQQVTLSCSPISGHRSVSWYQQTPGQGLQFLFEYFSETQRNKGNFPGRFSGRQFSNSRSEMNVSTLELGDSALYLCASSLLGSYNEQFFGPGTRLTVL.

The CDR3 bases are TGTGCCAGCAGTAGACAGGGGAATCAGCCCCAGCATTTT. Its protein is CASSRQGNQPQHF. The V and J genes are TRBV12-3 or TRBV12-4 and TRBJ1-5; 8 bases fit TRBD1. Trimming cost V 5 bases and J 4 bases; bases outside gene matches: 1. The CDR3 has 13 amino acids.

The chain has TRBV5-6 and TRBJ2-1; perhaps TRBD1 as D (5 bases). The V gene lost 4 bases and the J gene lost 8 bases, with 19 bases spanning the gap. The CDR3 runs to 15 residues. CDR1 is SGHDT and CDR2 is YYEEEE in the germline V gene. The CDR3 loop is CASSRSPGLGYEQFF. The CDR3 DNA reads TGTGCCAGCAGCCGGTCGCCAGGGCTGGGTTATGAGCAGTTCTTC.

The rearrangement uses TRBV28 and TRBJ2-7, with 7 bases matching TRBD1. Germline CDR1 MDHEN, CDR2 SYDVKM. The CDR3 length is 14 residues. The J segment lost 3 bases and the V segment lost 4 bases, leaving 6 bases of the junction unmatched. The CDR3 sequence: CASSSRTGNYEQYF. The CDR3 DNA is TGTGCCAGCAGTTCCAGGACAGGCAACTACGAGCAGTACTTC.

CDR3: CASSPDRVTDTQYF. The CDR3 DNA sequence: TGTGCCAGCAGCCCCGACAGGGTAACAGATACGCAGTATTTT. This chain joins TRBV27 and TRBJ2-3, with 7 bases matching TRBD1. The CDR3 is 14 residues long. Trimming cost V 6 bases and J 3 bases; bases outside gene matches: 6. From germline, CDR1 is MNHEY and CDR2 SMNVEV (reference sequence).

CDR3 DNA sequence: TGTGCCAGCAACGGGAACAATGAGCAGTTCTTC. The encoded protein is CASNGNNEQFF. This chain connects TRBV6-5 to TRBJ2-1, with TRBD2 as a possible D gene (5 bases). V was trimmed by 7 bases and J by 5 bases, leaving 6 bases between them. The CDR3 loop spans 11 amino acids. Germline CDR1 MNHEY, CDR2 SVGAGI.